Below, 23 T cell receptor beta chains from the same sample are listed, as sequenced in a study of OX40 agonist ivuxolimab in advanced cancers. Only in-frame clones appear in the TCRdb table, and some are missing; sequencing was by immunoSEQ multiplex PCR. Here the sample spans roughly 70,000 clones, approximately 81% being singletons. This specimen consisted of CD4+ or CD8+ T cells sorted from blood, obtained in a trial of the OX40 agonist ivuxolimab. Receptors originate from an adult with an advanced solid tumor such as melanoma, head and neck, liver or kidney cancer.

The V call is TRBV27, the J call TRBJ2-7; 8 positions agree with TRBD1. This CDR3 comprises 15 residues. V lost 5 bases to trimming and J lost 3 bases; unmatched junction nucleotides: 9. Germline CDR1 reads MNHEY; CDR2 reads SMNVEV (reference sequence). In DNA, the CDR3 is TGTGCCAGCAGTATTTCAACAGGGGGGTACTACGAGCAGTACTTC. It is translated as CASSISTGGYYEQYF.

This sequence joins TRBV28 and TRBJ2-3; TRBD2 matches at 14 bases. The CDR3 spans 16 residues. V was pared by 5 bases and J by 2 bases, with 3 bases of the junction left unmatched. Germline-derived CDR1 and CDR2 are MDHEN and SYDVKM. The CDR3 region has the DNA TGTGCCAGCAGTGAGGGACTAGCGGGGGCCACAGATACGCAGTATTTT. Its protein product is CASSEGLAGATDTQYF.

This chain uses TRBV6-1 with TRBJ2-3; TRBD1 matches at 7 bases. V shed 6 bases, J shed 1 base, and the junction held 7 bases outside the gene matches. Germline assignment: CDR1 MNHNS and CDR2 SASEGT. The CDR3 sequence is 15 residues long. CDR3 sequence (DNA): TGTGCCAGCAGCGGGACAGAGGCGGGCACAGATACGCAGTATTTT. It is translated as CASSGTEAGTDTQYF.

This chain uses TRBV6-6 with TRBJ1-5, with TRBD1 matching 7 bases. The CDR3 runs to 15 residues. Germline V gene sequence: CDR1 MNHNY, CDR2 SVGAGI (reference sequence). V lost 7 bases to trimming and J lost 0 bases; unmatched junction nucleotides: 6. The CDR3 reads CASKRDSYSNQPQHF. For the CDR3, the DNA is TGTGCCAGCAAACGGGACAGCTATAGCAATCAGCCCCAGCATTTT.

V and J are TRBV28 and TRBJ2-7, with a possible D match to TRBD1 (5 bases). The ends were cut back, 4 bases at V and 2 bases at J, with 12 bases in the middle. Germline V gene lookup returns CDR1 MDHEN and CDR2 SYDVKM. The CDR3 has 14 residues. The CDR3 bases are TGTGCCAGCAGTTCCATGCCACAGGCCTACGAGCAGTACTTC. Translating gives CASSSMPQAYEQYF.

Written as DNA, the CDR3 is TGTGCCTGGAGTGTATTGGGATACGAGCAGTACTTC. This codes for CAWSVLGYEQYF. The genes are TRBV30 and TRBJ2-7; D not certain. Germline V CDR1 and CDR2: GTSNPN, SVGIG (reference sequence). V lost 0 bases and J 4 bases, leaving 7 bases between the germline ends. This CDR3 is built from 12 residues. The full variable domain, with the rest looked up from reference TRBV30 and TRBJ2-7, is SQTIHQWPATLVQPVGSPLSLECTVEGTSNPNLYWYRQAAGRGLQLLFYSVGIGQISSEVPQNLSASRPQDRQFILSSKKLLLSDSGFYLCAWSVLGYEQYFGPGTRLTVT.

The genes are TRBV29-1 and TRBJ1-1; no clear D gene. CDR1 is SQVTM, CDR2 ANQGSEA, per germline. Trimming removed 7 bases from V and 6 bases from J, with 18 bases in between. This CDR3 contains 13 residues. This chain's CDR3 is CSAQSGFSAEAFF. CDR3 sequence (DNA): TGCAGCGCACAATCCGGTTTCTCGGCTGAAGCTTTCTTT.

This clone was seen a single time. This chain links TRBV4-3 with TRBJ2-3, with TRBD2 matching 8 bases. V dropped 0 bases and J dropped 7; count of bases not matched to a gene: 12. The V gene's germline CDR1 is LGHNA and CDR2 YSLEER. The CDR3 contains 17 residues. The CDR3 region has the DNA TGCGCCAGCAGCCAAGATTCCTTCGCCGGGAGGGCCTATACGCAGTATTTT. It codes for CASSQDSFAGRAYTQYF.

CDR3 in amino acids: CASSQATSGNQPQHF. The CDR3 region has the DNA TGTGCCAGCAGCCAAGCTACAAGCGGCAATCAGCCCCAGCATTTT. This sequence joins TRBV4-2 and TRBJ1-5, with no clear D. The V end was cut by 1 base, the J end by 2 bases, with 9 bases between. CDR1 LGHNA and CDR2 YNFKEQ come from the germline V gene. CDR3 length: 15 residues.

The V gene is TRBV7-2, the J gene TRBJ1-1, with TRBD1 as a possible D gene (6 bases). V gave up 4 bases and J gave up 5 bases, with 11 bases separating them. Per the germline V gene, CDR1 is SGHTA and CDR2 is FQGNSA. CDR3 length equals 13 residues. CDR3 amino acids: CASSSFRGTEAFF. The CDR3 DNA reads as TGTGCCAGCAGCTCATTCAGGGGTACTGAAGCTTTCTTT.

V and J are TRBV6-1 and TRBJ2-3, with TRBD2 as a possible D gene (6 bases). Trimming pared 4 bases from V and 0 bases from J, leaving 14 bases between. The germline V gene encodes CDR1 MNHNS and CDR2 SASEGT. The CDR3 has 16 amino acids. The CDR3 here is CASSGAIAASTDTQYF. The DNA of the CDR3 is TGTGCCAGCAGTGGGGCCATAGCGGCAAGCACAGATACGCAGTATTTT.

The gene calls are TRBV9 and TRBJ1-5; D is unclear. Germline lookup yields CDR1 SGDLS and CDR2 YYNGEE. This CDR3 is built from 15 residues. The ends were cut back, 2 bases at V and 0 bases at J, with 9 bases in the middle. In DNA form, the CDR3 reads TGTGCCAGCAGCGTTGGGCCGATTAGCAATCAGCCCCAGCATTTT. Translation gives CASSVGPISNQPQHF. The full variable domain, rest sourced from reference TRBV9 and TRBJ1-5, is DSGVTQTPKHLITATGQRVTLRCSPRSGDLSVYWYQQSLDQGLQFLIQYYNGEERAKGNILERFSAQQFPDLHSELNLSSLELGDSALYFCASSVGPISNQPQHFGDGTRLSIL.

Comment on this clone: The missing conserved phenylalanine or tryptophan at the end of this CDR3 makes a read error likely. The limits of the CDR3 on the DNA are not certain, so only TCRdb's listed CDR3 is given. This CDR3 reads CASRFGRNRVGKNC. The chain employs TRBV5-4 and TRBJ1-6. Germline CDR1 reads SGHNT; CDR2 reads YYREEE (reference sequence). The CDR3 is made up of 14 amino acids, end residues included.

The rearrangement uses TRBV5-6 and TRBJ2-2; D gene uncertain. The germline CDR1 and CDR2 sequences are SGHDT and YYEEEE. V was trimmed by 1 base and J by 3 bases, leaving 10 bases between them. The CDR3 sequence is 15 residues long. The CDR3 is CASSLLGKDTGELFF. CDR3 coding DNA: TGTGCCAGCAGCTTGTTGGGGAAGGACACCGGGGAGCTGTTTTTT. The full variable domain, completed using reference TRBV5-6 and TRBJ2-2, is DAGVTQSPTHLIKTRGQQVTLRCSPKSGHDTVSWYQQALGQGPQFIFQYYEEEERQRGNFPDRFSGHQFPNYSSELNVNALLLGDSALYLCASSLLGKDTGELFFGEGSRLTVL.

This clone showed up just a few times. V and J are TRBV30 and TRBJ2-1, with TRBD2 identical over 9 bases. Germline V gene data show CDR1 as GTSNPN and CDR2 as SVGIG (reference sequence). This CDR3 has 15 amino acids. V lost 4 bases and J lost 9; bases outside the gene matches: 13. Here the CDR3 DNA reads TGTGCCTGGACCCGACGGACTAGCGACCGAAGTGAGCAGTTCTTC. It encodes CAWTRRTSDRSEQFF.

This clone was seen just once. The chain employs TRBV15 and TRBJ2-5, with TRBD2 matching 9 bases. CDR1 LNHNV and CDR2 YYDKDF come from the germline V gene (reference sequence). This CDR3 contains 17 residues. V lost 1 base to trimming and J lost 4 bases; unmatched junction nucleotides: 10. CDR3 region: CATSRGGAGGVSETQYF. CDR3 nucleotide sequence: TGTGCCACCAGCAGAGGTGGAGCGGGAGGAGTCTCAGAGACCCAGTACTTC.

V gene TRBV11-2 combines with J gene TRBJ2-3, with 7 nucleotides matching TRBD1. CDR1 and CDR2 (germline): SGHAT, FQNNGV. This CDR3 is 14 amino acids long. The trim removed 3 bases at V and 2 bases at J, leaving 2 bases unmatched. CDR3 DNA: TGTGCCAGCAGCTTGACAGGGAACACAGATACGCAGTATTTT. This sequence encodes CASSLTGNTDTQYF.

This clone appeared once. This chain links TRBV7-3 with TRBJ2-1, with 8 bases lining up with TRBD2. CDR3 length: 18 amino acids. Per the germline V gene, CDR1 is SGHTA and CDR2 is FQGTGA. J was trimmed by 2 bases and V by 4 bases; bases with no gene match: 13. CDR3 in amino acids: CASSSVGTGTRTYNEQFF. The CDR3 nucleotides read TGTGCCAGCAGCTCGGTGGGGACCGGGACTAGAACCTACAATGAGCAGTTCTTC.

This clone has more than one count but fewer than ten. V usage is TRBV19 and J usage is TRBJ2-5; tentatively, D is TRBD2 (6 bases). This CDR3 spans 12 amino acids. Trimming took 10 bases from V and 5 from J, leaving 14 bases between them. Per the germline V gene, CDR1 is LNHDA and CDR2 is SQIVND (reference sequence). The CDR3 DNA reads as TGTGCCACCCGACAAAGCGGGGAGACCCAGTACTTC. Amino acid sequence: CATRQSGETQYF.

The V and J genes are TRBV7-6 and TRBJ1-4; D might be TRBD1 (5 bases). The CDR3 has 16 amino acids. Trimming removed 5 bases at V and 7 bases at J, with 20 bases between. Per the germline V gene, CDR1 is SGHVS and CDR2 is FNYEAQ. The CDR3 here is CASSPPGRGGGEKLFF. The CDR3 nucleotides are TGTGCCAGCAGCCCCCCTGGCCGGGGTGGGGGTGAAAAACTGTTTTTT.

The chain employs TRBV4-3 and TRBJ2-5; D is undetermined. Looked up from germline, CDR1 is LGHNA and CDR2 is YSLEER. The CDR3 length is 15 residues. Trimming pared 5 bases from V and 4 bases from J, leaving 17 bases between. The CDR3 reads CASSKNSRAPETQYF. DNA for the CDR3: TGCGCCAGCAGCAAAAATTCTAGAGCCCCAGAGACCCAGTACTTC.

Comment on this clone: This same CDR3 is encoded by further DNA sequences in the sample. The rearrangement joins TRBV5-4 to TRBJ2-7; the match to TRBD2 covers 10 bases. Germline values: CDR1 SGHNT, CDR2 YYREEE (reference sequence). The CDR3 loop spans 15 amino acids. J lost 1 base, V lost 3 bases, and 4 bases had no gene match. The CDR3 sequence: CASSSLAGVSYEQYF. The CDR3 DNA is TGTGCCAGCAGCTCTCTAGCGGGGGTTTCCTACGAGCAGTACTTC.

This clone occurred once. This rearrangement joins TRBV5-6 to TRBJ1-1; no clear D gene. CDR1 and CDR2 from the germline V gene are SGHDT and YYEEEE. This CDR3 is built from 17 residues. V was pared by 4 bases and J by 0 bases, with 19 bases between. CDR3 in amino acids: CASSMYVGAFMNTEAFF. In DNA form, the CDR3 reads TGTGCCAGCAGCATGTACGTGGGAGCCTTTATGAACACTGAAGCTTTCTTT.